The sequence of this TCR beta chain was determined in a study of blood T cells in healthy people across ages (dated by TCRdb to between 2014 and 2017). At the level of the whole study: In model experiments, template switching captured about one uniquely barcoded TCR beta cDNA molecule for every two T cells. To track age-related changes in TCR beta repertoire diversity, the study relied on deep sequencing normalized with unique cDNA molecular identifiers. The study analyzed two additional independent replicas of 1 million unique cDNA reads from the same blood draw for two donors, one aged 18 to 29 and one aged 80 or older. To avoid experimental bias, donors of different ages were randomly spread across the sequencing lanes. The donors were divided into four age groups: young (average around 16 years), middle-aged (approximately 39), aged (about 60) and long-lived (about 84). Results the study describes overall, beyond this receptor: A strong correlation was found between observed TCR beta diversity and the percentage of naive T cells measured by flow cytometry. As age increased, observed TCR beta diversity per million T cells dropped in a roughly linear way, and a significant reduction was already evident by age 40. Compared with the aged group, the long-lived group had more naive CD4+ T cells, fewer expanded clones and increased TCR diversity, suggesting age selection. Because profiling used bulk unsorted PBMCs, naive and antigen-experienced compartments could not be compared conclusively. Estimates of total diversity based on one million sequenced T cells were considered lower bounds and underestimates. The CMV infection status of donors was not known, potentially confounding age-related changes in expanded clonotypes.

The donors were 40 or so Caucasian individuals from Russia, aged roughly 6 to 90 years, who were systemically healthy. Each donor gave about 11 milliliters of peripheral blood, drawn into EDTA-treated Vacutainer tubes. Ficoll-Paque density-gradient centrifugation was used to isolate PBMCs, with at least 6 million per sample. Total RNA, at least 6 micrograms per sample, was extracted from PBMCs with Trizol reagent. The percentages of naive CD45RAhigh/CD27high T cells were determined by flow cytometry on a PBMC aliquot from every donor. Library prep was done by 5' RACE. Sequencing was performed on an Illumina HiSeq 2500. A second PCR of roughly 6 to 12 cycles was performed with a sample-barcoded 5' primer and a J-beta primer mix. A template-switch 5' adaptor carrying 12 random nucleotides introduced a unique molecular identifier onto each TCR beta cDNA molecule. Each sample yielded at least 3 million CDR3-containing paired-end reads. First-strand cDNA synthesis was performed from all RNA using the Mint cDNA synthesis kit, with priming by a TRBC-specific oligonucleotide. After uracil-DNA glycosylase treatment, a first 18-cycle PCR used universal primers M1SS and BC2_uni_R on all cDNA. From the authors' description of their analysis: Normalization of each sample was performed by random selection of 1 million high-quality reads, each carrying a distinct molecular identifier. Instead of being binned into consensus sequences, reads that shared molecular identifiers were thrown out. CDR3 identification, clonotype clustering and error correction used MiTCR with a Q25 quality threshold and the strictest error-elimination algorithm. A nonparametric unseen species model with Euler transformation was used to estimate lower-bound total TCR beta diversity. TCRdb reanalyzed the raw reads on its own, using fastp at Q25 for trimming and MiXCR for clone calling, and kept in-frame beta chains. A single entry per CDR3 protein holds the most common genes and DNA from its merged rows. TCRdb, not the original authors, processed these V and J calls. This sample has about 780,000 distinct CDR3 sequences in its table, and less than 80% of those were observed once. The leading ten clones occupy around a quarter of the sample.

The CDR3 runs 16 residues from the cysteine to the phenylalanine. Only CDR3 DNA is held: 48 bases, read in frame from base 1. The V and J ends are trimmed by 3 bases and 0 bases, leaving 12 bases between them. CDR1 and CDR2 (KGHSH, LQKENI) derive from the germline V gene. As to this clonotype: The clone's antigen remains unknown. Base qualities are not provided; no much larger clone lies one nucleotide away.

The specimen was blood. The chain was built from TRBV18 and TRBJ2-4; matching of 5 bases hints at TRBD1 as the D gene. This sequence was found in a man aged 30 to 39 in good health. The DNA sequence is as follows: TGTGCCAGCTCACCTATGACAGATCTAGCCAAAAACATTCAGTACTTC. This yields the protein CASSPMTDLAKNIQYF.